The TCR beta chain under discussion was sequenced for a study of monozygotic twins with inflammatory bowel disease. Whole-study findings and limits: Nothing supported a single strong signal or clonotype that was associated with IBD. The sharing of clonotypes with others was lower in IBD patients than in healthy twins, especially with disease activity.

Each donor gave 2.5 ml of peripheral blood. About this clonotype itself: Its antigen is unidentified.

Each UMI harboured a 6-nucleotide sample barcode and was appended via template switching. Each CDR3 protein gets one entry in TCRdb, which reprocessed the 5' RACE reads and gives no DNA. The repertoire table contains 350,000 to 550,000 distinct CDR3 sequences. The sample consisted of blood. The receptor's source is a human donor with ulcerative colitis or Crohn's disease, or a healthy co-twin of an affected twin (not recorded which).

This CDR3 is CAITSGGEWTDTQYF. The V and J genes are TRBV10-3 and TRBJ2-3; the D gene TCRdb calls, TRBD2, cannot be checked with no DNA. The CDR3 contains 15 residues. Germline assignment: CDR1 ENHRY and CDR2 SYGVKD.